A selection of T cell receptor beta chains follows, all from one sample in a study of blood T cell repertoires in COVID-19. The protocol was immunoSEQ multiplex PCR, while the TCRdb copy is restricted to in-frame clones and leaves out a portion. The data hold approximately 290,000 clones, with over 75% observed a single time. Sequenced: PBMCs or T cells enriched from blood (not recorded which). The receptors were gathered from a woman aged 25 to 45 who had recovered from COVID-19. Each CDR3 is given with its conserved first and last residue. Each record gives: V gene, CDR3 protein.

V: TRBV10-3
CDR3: CAISRTGWDEQYF

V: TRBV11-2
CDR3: CASSFGGGGGVSPQHF

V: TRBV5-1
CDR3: CASSRRGTDTMNTEAFF

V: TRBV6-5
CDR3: CASRISGSYNEQFF

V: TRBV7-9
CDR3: CASSFRAGGLDEQYF

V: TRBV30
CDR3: CAWSVQGYEQFF

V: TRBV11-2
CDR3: CASSLEIGGLNIQYF

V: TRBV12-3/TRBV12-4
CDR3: CASSTFVSYEQYF

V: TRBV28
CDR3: CASSLEMNTEAFF

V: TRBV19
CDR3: CASRTSGSSYEQYF